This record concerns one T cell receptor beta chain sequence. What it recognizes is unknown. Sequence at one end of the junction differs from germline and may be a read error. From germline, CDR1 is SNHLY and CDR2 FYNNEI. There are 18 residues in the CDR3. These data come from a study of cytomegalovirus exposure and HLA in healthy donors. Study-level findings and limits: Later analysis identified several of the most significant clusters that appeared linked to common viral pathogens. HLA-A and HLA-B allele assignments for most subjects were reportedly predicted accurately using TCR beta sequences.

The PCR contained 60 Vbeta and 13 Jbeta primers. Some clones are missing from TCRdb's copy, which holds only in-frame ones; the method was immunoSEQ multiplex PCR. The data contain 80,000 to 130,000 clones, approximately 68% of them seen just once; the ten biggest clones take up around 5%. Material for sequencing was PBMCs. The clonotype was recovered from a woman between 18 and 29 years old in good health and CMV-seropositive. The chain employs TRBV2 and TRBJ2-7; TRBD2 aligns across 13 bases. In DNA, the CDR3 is TGTGCCAGCCTCGGGGCGGGACTAGCGGGAACTACGACGCGGAGCAGGGACTTC. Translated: CASLGAGLAGTTTRSRDF.